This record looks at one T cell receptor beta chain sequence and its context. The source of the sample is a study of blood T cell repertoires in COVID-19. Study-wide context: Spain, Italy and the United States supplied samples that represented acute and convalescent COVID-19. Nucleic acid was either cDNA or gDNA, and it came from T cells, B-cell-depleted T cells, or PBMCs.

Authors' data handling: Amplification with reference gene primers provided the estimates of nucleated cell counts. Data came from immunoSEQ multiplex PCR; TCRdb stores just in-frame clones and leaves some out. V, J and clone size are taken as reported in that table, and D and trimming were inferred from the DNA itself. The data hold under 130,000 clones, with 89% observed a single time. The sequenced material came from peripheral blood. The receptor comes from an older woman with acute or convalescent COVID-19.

Written as DNA, the CDR3 is TGTGCCAGTAGTTTCTCGGGGAGTGAAGCTTTCTTT. It yields the protein CASSFSGSEAFF. The gene calls are TRBV19 and TRBJ1-1; D gene unclear. Deletions cut 5 bases from V and 7 bases from J, with 11 bases between. Germline-derived CDR1 and CDR2 are LNHDA and SQIVND (reference sequence). The CDR3 consists of 12 residues. The entire variable domain, with the rest obtained from reference TRBV19 and TRBJ1-1, is as follows: DGGITQSPKYLFRKEGQNVTLSCEQNLNHDAMYWYRQDPGQGLRLIYYSQIVNDFQKGDIAEGYSVSREKKESFPLTVTSAQKNPTAFYLCASSFSGSEAFFGQGTRLTVV.